The clone carrying this T cell receptor (beta chain) was detected ten times or more. At one of its ends the junction is not consistent with the germline gene, which may arise from a read error. The sample is drawn from a study of blood T cells in healthy people across ages. Together with a sample-barcoded 5' primer, a J-beta primer mix was included in a second PCR lasting about 7 to 11 cycles. TCRdb itself ran the 5' RACE reads through MiXCR, one entry per CDR3 protein. The sample contains about 1,500,000 distinct CDR3 sequences, approximately 38% of which appear only once. This CDR3 contains 14 residues.

This sequence joins TRBV12-3 or TRBV12-4 and TRBJ2-5; 12 positions match TRBD2. The source is a woman between 18 and 30 years old in good health. Material: blood. For the CDR3, the DNA is TGCGCCAGCAGACCGACTAGCGGGGGAGAGACCCAGTACTTC. Protein sequence: CASRPTSGGETQYF.